The T cell receptor beta chain described here comes from a study of blood T cell repertoires in COVID-19. Background on the study: Both acute and convalescent COVID-19 samples were obtained from the United States, Italy and Spain. The cDNA or gDNA used as material had been derived from T cells, B-cell-depleted T cells, or PBMCs.

Authors' methods: Amplification with reference gene primers provided the estimates of nucleated cell counts. Repertoires were generated with immunoSEQ multiplex PCR, while TCRdb's copy carries only in-frame clones and drops some. V, J and clone size are those of that table, while D and trimming were read from the DNA. The sample lists some 46,000 clones, over 75% occurring once. Patients of the Seattle cohort, enrolled during active infection, were followed longitudinally. Sequencing was done on a sample of peripheral blood. This clonotype was obtained from a woman older than 75 with COVID-19, enrolled during active disease.

The CDR3 coding sequence is TGTGCCAGCAGCCTTAAATCACAGGGAATCCAAGAGACCCAGTACTTC. It translates to CASSLKSQGIQETQYF. This chain links TRBV5-6 with TRBJ2-5; D perhaps matches TRBD1 (6 bases). The V end lost 4 bases, the J end lost 1 base, and 17 bases lay between the germline ends. The CDR3 totals 16 residues. Germline V CDR1 and CDR2: SGHDT, YYEEEE.